This T cell receptor beta chain was identified in a study of shared T cell receptors in the human thymus. The assay was immunoSEQ multiplex PCR, and TCRdb's table has in-frame clones only and misses some. Among under 850,000 clones listed, around nine tenths were seen once. Germline-derived CDR1 and CDR2 are LNHNV and YYDKDF (reference sequence). CDR3 length: 15 residues. Trimming left V 0 bases short and J 1 base short, with 9 bases between. This sample was shared with a second study, whose subject was human thymus T cells. From that study: Within thymic and blood repertoires, V and J gene usage appeared to be biased. Related research described thymic repertoires that were highly overlapping among unrelated individuals.

This chain uses TRBV15 with TRBJ1-2; no clear D. The source of this sequence is a boy under two years old with a congenital heart defect. The sequenced sample was thymocytes. DNA for the CDR3: TGTGCCACCAGCAGAGAGGAGGGTAGTAACTATGGCTACACCTTC. Translation gives CATSREEGSNYGYTF.